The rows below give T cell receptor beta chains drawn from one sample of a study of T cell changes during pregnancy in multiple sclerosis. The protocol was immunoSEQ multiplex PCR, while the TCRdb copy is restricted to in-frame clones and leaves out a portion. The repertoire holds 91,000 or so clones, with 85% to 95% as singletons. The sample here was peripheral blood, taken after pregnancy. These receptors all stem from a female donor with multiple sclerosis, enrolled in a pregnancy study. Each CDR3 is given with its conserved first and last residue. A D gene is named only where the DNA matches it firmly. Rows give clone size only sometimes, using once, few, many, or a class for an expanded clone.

CSVEEGTDTQYF TGCAGCGTTGAGGAGGGAACAGATACGCAGTATTTT TRBJ2-3 TRBV29-1 12 - -
CASREWTGGVEKLFF TGTGCCAGCAGGGAATGGACAGGGGGCGTCGAAAAACTGTTTTTT TRBJ1-4 TRBV28 15 - TRBD1
CASSSSLTAGNTIYF TGTGCCAGCAGTTCATCCCTGACAGCCGGAAACACCATATATTTT TRBJ1-3 TRBV27 15 - -
CASSLRYRTSGDNEQFF TGTGCCAGCAGCTTGAGGTATCGTACTAGTGGGGACAATGAGCAGTTCTTC TRBJ2-1 TRBV5-4 17 - -
CASGRGRRGDGYTF TGTGCCAGCGGGAGAGGCAGGCGGGGAGATGGCTACACCTTC TRBJ1-2 TRBV6-1 14 - -
CASSEDPGGRDEQFF TGTGCCAGCAGTGAAGATCCGGGAGGCCGGGATGAGCAGTTCTTC TRBJ2-1 TRBV6-1 15 - TRBD2
CASSYFSDPNYGYTF TGTGCCAGCAGTTACTTTTCAGATCCTAACTATGGCTACACCTTC TRBJ1-2 TRBV6-5 15 - -
CASSRADSLNTEAFF TGTGCCAGTAGTAGGGCTGACAGCCTGAACACTGAAGCTTTCTTT TRBJ1-1 TRBV19 15 - -
CAWSVGRGMNTEAFF TGTGCCTGGAGTGTGGGACGGGGGATGAACACTGAAGCTTTCTTT TRBJ1-1 TRBV30 15 - -
CASSLAGPTGQPQHF TGTGCCAGCAGCTTAGCGGGGCCAACCGGACAGCCCCAGCATTTT TRBJ1-5 TRBV7-6 15 - -
CASSLRGLAGYEQYF TGTGCCAGCAGTTTACGGGGACTAGCTGGCTACGAGCAGTACTTC TRBJ2-7 TRBV27 15 - TRBD2
CAISEGGTAYGYTF TGTGCCATCAGTGAAGGTGGGACAGCCTATGGCTACACCTTC TRBJ1-2 TRBV10-3 14 - TRBD1
CASSFRTSGSYEQYF TGTGCCAGCAGCTTCCGGACTAGCGGGAGTTACGAGCAGTACTTC TRBJ2-7 TRBV13 15 - TRBD2
CASRTRQTTNYGYTF TGTGCCAGCAGGACCCGACAGACCACTAACTATGGCTACACCTTC TRBJ1-2 TRBV6-1 15 - -
CAWSIGQGAFNEKLFF TGTGCCTGGAGTATTGGACAGGGAGCCTTTAATGAAAAACTGTTTTTT TRBJ1-4 TRBV30 16 - TRBD1
CASSYGTGDNYGYTF TGTGCCAGCAGTTACGGGACAGGGGACAACTATGGCTACACCTTC TRBJ1-2 TRBV6-5 15 - TRBD1
CASSELGQGATGPQHF TGTGCCAGCAGTGAATTGGGACAGGGCGCCACAGGGCCCCAGCATTTT TRBJ1-5 TRBV25-1 16 - TRBD1
CASSLSAGQSSYNEQFF TGTGCCAGCAGCTTAAGTGCGGGGCAGAGCTCCTACAATGAGCAGTTCTTC TRBJ2-1 TRBV7-3 17 - -
CASSQMTGPNQPQHF TGCGCCAGCAGCCAGATGACAGGGCCGAATCAGCCCCAGCATTTT TRBJ1-5 TRBV4-3 15 - TRBD1
CASSLYDTNTGELFF TGCGCCAGCAGCTTGTATGATACTAACACCGGGGAGCTGTTTTTT TRBJ2-2 TRBV5-1 15 - -
CASSGGSGGNTGELFF TGTGCCAGCAGCGGGGGAAGCGGGGGAAACACCGGGGAGCTGTTTTTT TRBJ2-2 TRBV7-3 16 once TRBD2
CASSSMLGGDEQFF TGTGCCAGCAGCTCCATGTTAGGGGGGGATGAGCAGTTCTTC TRBJ2-1 TRBV7-2 14 - -
CASSLRGGNEKLFF TGTGCCAGCAGCTTGCGCGGGGGAAACGAAAAACTGTTTTTT TRBJ1-4 TRBV7-2 14 - -
CASSLAGGVYNSPLHF TGTGCCAGCAGCTTGGCGGGGGGCGTTTATAATTCACCCCTCCACTTT TRBJ1-6 TRBV5-4 16 - -
CASSQDWAGQYF TGTGCCAGCAGCCAAGATTGGGCCGGGCAGTACTTC TRBJ2-7 TRBV14 12 - -
CASSLEGFGGYTF TGTGCCAGCAGCTTAGAGGGCTTTGGGGGCTACACCTTC TRBJ1-2 TRBV11-2 13 - -
CASSQARSGLETQYF TGCGCCAGCAGCCAAGCGAGGTCGGGATTGGAGACCCAGTACTTC TRBJ2-5 TRBV4-3 15 - -
CASSPTWGGADYGYTF TGTGCCAGCAGCCCCACCTGGGGGGGGGCCGACTATGGCTACACCTTC TRBJ1-2 TRBV7-6 16 - -
CASSPWTGMGYGYTF TGCGCCAGCAGCCCCTGGACAGGGATGGGGTATGGCTACACCTTC TRBJ1-2 TRBV5-1 15 - TRBD1